This paragraph covers one T cell receptor (beta chain) sequence. Its specificity is not known. The assay was immunoSEQ multiplex PCR, and TCRdb's table has in-frame clones only and misses some. The table shows approximately 300,000 clones, with 80% to 90% occurring only once. This sample is drawn from a study of cytomegalovirus exposure and HLA in healthy donors. General study results and limits: In a later analysis, first-cohort TCR clusters were found to tend to co-occur in the 130 or so validation repertoires. Rarity held for most TCR sequences, but there were some public TCRs that occurred in many donors. There were under 200 TCR beta chains listed as cytomegalovirus-associated.

V was pared by 5 bases and J by 4 bases, with 3 bases of the junction left unmatched. Germline loops: CDR1 SGHRS, CDR2 YFSETQ. The CDR3 sequence is 13 residues long. The material sequenced was PBMCs. J is TRBJ2-3 and V is TRBV5-1; 8 positions agree with TRBD1. The TCR sequence derives from a woman aged 18-29 years in good health and CMV-seronegative. The CDR3 protein is CASRQGAADTQYF. For the CDR3, the DNA is TGCGCCAGCAGGCAGGGGGCGGCAGATACGCAGTATTTT.